The source of this T cell receptor (beta chain) is a study of cytomegalovirus exposure and HLA in healthy donors. Findings of the study overall: The study recorded 150 to 200 TCR beta chains that were cytomegalovirus-associated. Certain indistinguishable V segments, among them TRBV6-2 and TRBV6-3, were excluded.

Trimming removed 8 bases at V and 10 bases at J, with 12 bases between. There are 12 residues in the CDR3. Germline CDR1 MNHEY, CDR2 SVGAGI. Worth noting for this clone: Its target is unknown.

The PCR employed 60 Vbeta primers together with 13 Jbeta primers. Clones were sequenced by immunoSEQ multiplex PCR, and TCRdb holds only the in-frame ones, with some missing. The sample has about 160,000 clones, about three quarters seen once. The clonotype was recovered from a female donor in good health and CMV-seronegative. J is TRBJ1-6 and V is TRBV6-5; no reliable D call. The specimen was PBMCs. CDR3: CASDTSSSPLHF. The CDR3 DNA is TGTGCCAGCGACACCTCGAGCTCACCCCTCCACTTT.